This entry lists 30 T cell receptor beta chains sequenced from one sample in a study of T-cell memory formation after mild COVID-19 (dated by TCRdb to the early 2020s). Libraries were made using 5' RACE. Sequencing was carried out with an Illumina NovaSeq 6000. Using fastp at Q25 and MiXCR, TCRdb reprocessed the public reads and kept productive beta chains. Rows matching on CDR3 protein sequence are summarized as one entry with the most common DNA and genes. The sample records about 310,000 distinct CDR3 sequences, 19% of which are singletons. The ten top clones hold about 21% of the sample. Material for sequencing was PBMCs or a T cell subset sorted from them (not recorded which). Receptors originate from a man aged 18 to 29 who had mild COVID-19 (a few samples of this study predate the infection). The sample titles of this study are shuffled in the database, so cell type and time point are left out; the donor was told from shared clones.

This clonotype was recorded a few times. The chain recombines TRBV12-3 or TRBV12-4 with TRBJ1-5; D is ambiguous. Between the trimmed V and J ends, which lost 3 bases and 2 bases, there was a span of 11 bases. This CDR3 comprises 15 residues. In DNA, the CDR3 is TGTGCCAGCAGTTTCCGATCCCAGGGCAATCAGCCCCAGCATTTT. Protein product: CASSFRSQGNQPQHF.

This clonotype turned up a few times. The gene calls are TRBV7-9 and TRBJ1-1, with D unresolved. This CDR3 spans 13 amino acids. Trimming shortened V by 8 bases and J by 5 bases, and 15 bases separated the two germline ends. Germline CDR1 and CDR2: SEHNR and FQNEAQ (reference sequence). CDR3 nucleotide sequence: TGTGCCAGCCGGAGTCTAGGAGGAACTGAAGCTTTCTTT. Its protein product is CASRSLGGTEAFF.

J is TRBJ2-4 and V is TRBV20-1; D not resolved. V lost 4 bases and J lost 7, with 14 bases in between. Germline V gives CDR1 DFQATT, CDR2 SNEGSKA (reference sequence). The CDR3 is 13 amino acids. CDR3 DNA sequence: TGCAGTGCTAAGGACGTCACCCAGAACATTCAGTACTTC. This codes for CSAKDVTQNIQYF.

This clonotype was observed at least ten times. This chain connects TRBV7-3 to TRBJ2-3, with TRBD2 identical over 7 bases. The J call may be mistaken, given a closer DNA end match to TRBJ2-5. The V gene's germline CDR1 is SGHTA and CDR2 FQGTGA. CDR3 length: 12 amino acids. DNA for the CDR3: TGTGCCAGCAGTTCTAGCGGCGGGACCCAGTACTTC. It specifies CASSSSGGTQYF.

The table lists this clonotype with many counts. The chain employs TRBV20-1 and TRBJ1-1; no clear D gene. Germline CDR1 DFQATT, CDR2 SNEGSKA (reference sequence). The CDR3 consists of 16 residues. V lost 0 bases and J 0 bases, leaving 14 bases between the germline ends. The CDR3 loop reads CSARDTLWAMNTEAFF. The CDR3 bases are TGCAGTGCTAGAGATACGTTGTGGGCAATGAACACTGAAGCTTTCTTT.

The chain couples TRBV7-6 to TRBJ1-1, with 7 bases aligning to TRBD1. CDR3 length: 14 amino acids. Per the germline V gene, CDR1 is SGHVS and CDR2 is FNYEAQ. J lost 2 bases, V lost 5 bases, and 5 bases had no gene match. CDR3: CASSPRDSNTEAFF. CDR3 DNA: TGTGCCAGCAGCCCCCGGGACAGCAACACTGAAGCTTTCTTT.

This chain uses TRBV6-1 with TRBJ2-7, with 8 bases that match TRBD2. Losses at the gene ends were 6 bases for V and 3 bases for J; bases not matched to a gene: 7. CDR3 length equals 14 residues. Germline CDR1 and CDR2: MNHNS and SASEGT. CDR3 sequence: CASSRGGIGYEQYV. The CDR3 coding sequence is TGTGCCAGCAGCCGCGGGGGGATCGGCTACGAGCAGTACGTC.

V is TRBV7-2 and J is TRBJ2-3; TRBD2 matches at 7 bases. Unmatched junction bases numbered 10, after V lost 5 bases and J lost 5 bases. CDR3 length: 15 amino acids. Germline-derived CDR1 and CDR2 are SGHTA and FQGNSA. CDR3 coding DNA: TGTGCCAGCAGCCCGCCGGGACTACCGATAGATACGCAGTATTTT. Amino acid sequence: CASSPPGLPIDTQYF.

The chain recombines TRBV4-3 with TRBJ2-5; the match to TRBD2 covers 7 bases. Trimming removed 0 bases from V and 5 bases from J; junction bases left unmatched: 15. CDR1 and CDR2 from the germline V gene are LGHNA and YSLEER. CDR3 length equals 18 residues. CDR3 nucleotide sequence: TGCGCCAGCAGCCAAGATTGGGGGGGGAAGGAGGTAGGGGAGACCCAGTACTTC. Its translation: CASSQDWGGKEVGETQYF.

This clonotype was seen ten or more times. The chain has TRBV6-4 and TRBJ2-1; either TRBD1 or TRBD2 may supply D (6 bases each). With 0 bases removed from V and 0 bases from J, the gap between germline ends came to 12 bases. The CDR3 consists of 17 residues. Germline-derived CDR1 and CDR2 are MRHNA and SNTAGT. The CDR3 DNA is TGTGCCAGCAGTGACTCGCACGAGGGGGGCTCCTACAATGAGCAGTTCTTC. Protein product: CASSDSHEGGSYNEQFF.

The chain is built from TRBV5-1 and TRBJ2-3; maybe TRBD2 (5 bases). This CDR3 is built from 14 residues. The germline CDR1 and CDR2 sequences are SGHRS and YFSETQ. The V gene lost 6 bases and the J gene lost 2 bases, with 13 bases spanning the gap. The CDR3 is CASTRGDTTDTQYF. The CDR3 DNA sequence: TGCGCCAGCACCCGGGGTGATACCACAGATACGCAGTATTTT.

The V gene is TRBV20-1, the J gene TRBJ2-7; tentatively, D is TRBD1 or TRBD2 (5 bases each). CDR1 is DFQATT, CDR2 SNEGSKA, per germline (reference sequence). The CDR3 consists of 12 residues. V lost 2 bases to trimming and J lost 6 bases, with 11 bases between them. CDR3 loop: CSARHGTGEQYV. The CDR3 DNA sequence: TGCAGTGCTAGACATGGGACGGGCGAGCAGTACGTC.

V and J are TRBV12-3 or TRBV12-4 and TRBJ1-2, with 9 bases matching TRBD1. The CDR3 is made up of 13 amino acids. V was pared by 7 bases and J by 4 bases, with 4 bases of the junction left unmatched. CDR3 DNA sequence: TGTGCCAGCACCCTGGACAGGGGCTATGGCTACACCTTC. This sequence encodes CASTLDRGYGYTF.

This clonotype was seen many times. This chain joins TRBV7-2 and TRBJ2-1; no clear D gene. The germline V gene has CDR1 SGHTA and CDR2 FQGNSA. The CDR3 spans 15 residues. V lost 5 bases and J lost 0, with 11 bases in between. The CDR3: CASSTDPSSYNEQFF. For the CDR3, the DNA is TGTGCCAGCAGCACCGACCCGAGCTCCTACAATGAGCAGTTCTTC.

This clonotype was found a few times. CDR3 in amino acids: CASSKTVAGYEQYV. The CDR3 coding sequence is TGTGCCAGCAGCAAAACGGTGGCAGGTTACGAGCAGTACGTC. This chain uses TRBV11-2 with TRBJ2-7; D is unresolved. The CDR3 spans 14 residues. The germline V gene has CDR1 SGHAT and CDR2 FQNNGV. Trimming removed 5 bases at V and 4 bases at J, with 15 bases between.

This clonotype has just a few counts. The chain joins TRBV4-1 to TRBJ2-5, with TRBD1 matching 7 bases. The junction had 9 bases not matched to a gene; V was cut back by 1 base and J by 1 base. CDR3 length: 17 amino acids. The germline V gene encodes CDR1 MGHRA and CDR2 YSYEKL. In DNA, the CDR3 is TGCGCCAGCAGCCAAGCCCCGGGACAGACTATCCAAGAGACCCAGTACTTC. Protein sequence: CASSQAPGQTIQETQYF.

The rearrangement links TRBV12-3 or TRBV12-4 to TRBJ1-4; D is perhaps TRBD1 (5 bases). CDR3 length: 14 amino acids. V lost 6 bases and J lost 11, with 19 bases in between. The CDR3, as DNA: TGTGCCAGCAGAACCGGCGGGACCACGGGGAAACTGTTTTTT. It translates to CASRTGGTTGKLFF.

The rearrangement joins TRBV11-3 to TRBJ2-1; D is uncertain. This CDR3 has 13 residues. Per the germline V gene, CDR1 is SGHNT and CDR2 is YENEEA. Trimming cost V 4 bases and J 7 bases, with 11 bases left between them. This CDR3 is CASSSRALNEQFF. For the CDR3, the DNA is TGTGCCAGCAGCTCTAGGGCTTTGAATGAGCAGTTCTTC.

This clonotype was detected only a few times. V usage is TRBV3-1 and J usage is TRBJ2-7; 10 positions agree with TRBD1. Germline V gene data show CDR1 as LGHDT and CDR2 as YNNKEL (reference sequence). CDR3 size: 15 residues. Trimming at V came to 6 bases and at J to 3 bases, leaving 8 bases not matched to a gene. The CDR3 sequence: CASSPGTGAIYEQYV. The CDR3, as DNA: TGTGCCAGCAGTCCTGGGACAGGGGCCATCTACGAGCAGTACGTC.

At least ten counts were recorded for this clonotype. The chain joins TRBV5-1 to TRBJ2-3; D may correspond to TRBD1 or TRBD2 (5 bases each). Per germline, CDR1 SGHRS and CDR2 YFSETQ. The CDR3 has 13 residues. Deletions cut 2 bases from V and 6 bases from J, with 10 bases between. Written as DNA, the CDR3 is TGCGCCAGCAGCTTCCCAGGGACCGATACGCAGTATTTT. The encoded protein is CASSFPGTDTQYF.

At least ten counts were recorded for this clonotype. The CDR3 spells CASSLSRQGYAGELFF. In nucleotides, the CDR3 is TGTGCCAGCAGTTTATCGAGACAGGGGTACGCCGGGGAGCTGTTTTTT. This chain links TRBV27 with TRBJ2-2; 8 nucleotides match TRBD1. CDR3 size: 16 residues. Germline V CDR1 and CDR2: MNHEY, SMNVEV (reference sequence). V shed 0 bases and J 6 bases; nucleotides not matched to a gene: 6.

This clonotype came up many times. The chain couples TRBV7-3 to TRBJ2-1; TRBD2 aligns across 7 bases. CDR1 is SGHTA, CDR2 FQGTGA, per germline. The CDR3 totals 11 residues. V shed 5 bases, J shed 10 bases, and the junction held 2 bases outside the gene matches. CDR3 sequence (DNA): TGTGCCAGCAGCCCCGGGGGGGAGCAGTTCTTC. It translates to CASSPGGEQFF.

The table lists this clonotype with a few counts. The gene calls are TRBV5-5 and TRBJ2-1; D uncertain. CDR1 and CDR2 from the germline V gene are SGHKS and YYEKEE (reference sequence). The CDR3 has 15 residues. Trimming removed 1 base at V and 0 bases at J, with 8 bases between. In DNA, the CDR3 is TGTGCCAGCAGCTTGCGCGGCGACTCCTACAATGAGCAGTTCTTC. This codes for CASSLRGDSYNEQFF.

This clonotype was seen ten or more times. V is TRBV5-6 and J is TRBJ2-2, with a possible D match to TRBD1 (6 bases). The CDR3 contains 15 residues. CDR1 is SGHDT and CDR2 is YYEEEE in the germline V gene. Trimming shortened V by 4 bases and J by 1 base, and 11 bases separated the two germline ends. The CDR3 nucleotides are TGTGCCAGCAGCCCGGACAGTCGGAACACCGGGGAGCTGTTTTTT. It is translated as CASSPDSRNTGELFF. Combining the CDR3 with reference TRBV5-6 and TRBJ2-2 gives the whole variable domain DAGVTQSPTHLIKTRGQQVTLRCSPKSGHDTVSWYQQALGQGPQFIFQYYEEEERQRGNFPDRFSGHQFPNYSSELNVNALLLGDSALYLCASSPDSRNTGELFFGEGSRLTVL.

This clonotype showed up just a few times. CDR3 residues: CASSVQGVEAFF. The CDR3 DNA sequence: TGTGCCAGCAGCGTTCAGGGCGTTGAAGCTTTCTTT. This rearrangement joins TRBV7-2 to TRBJ1-1, with a weak D call TRBD1 (5 bases). Germline CDR1 is SGHTA and CDR2 is FQGNSA. The V end lost 5 bases, the J end lost 7 bases, and 11 bases lay between the germline ends. The length of the CDR3 is 12 residues.

The CDR3 coding sequence is TGTGCCAGCAGCCCATACCTCGCGTCGGAGACCCAGTACTTC. It is translated as CASSPYLASETQYF. The chain carries TRBV7-2 and TRBJ2-5; D gene ambiguous. The germline gives CDR1 SGHTA, CDR2 FQGNSA. This CDR3 spans 14 amino acids. V dropped 5 bases and J dropped 5 bases, with 15 bases sitting between them.

J is TRBJ2-3 and V is TRBV7-2; no clear D gene. Germline V gene data show CDR1 as SGHTA and CDR2 as FQGNSA. Trimming took 5 bases from V and 8 from J, leaving 11 bases between them. The CDR3 length is 12 residues. The chain's CDR3 is CASSLSEGTQYF. The CDR3, as DNA: TGTGCCAGCAGCCTATCCGAAGGTACGCAGTATTTT.

The chain uses TRBV28 and TRBJ2-2; D might be TRBD1 or TRBD2, each matching 5 bases. V lost 10 bases and J 2 bases, leaving 17 bases between the germline ends. The germline gives CDR1 MDHEN, CDR2 SYDVKM. The CDR3 totals 15 residues. Written as DNA, the CDR3 is TGTGCCACCCAGTTGGGGGTTTACAACACCGGGGAGCTGTTTTTT. Protein: CATQLGVYNTGELFF.

This clonotype was counted a few times. The chain has TRBV7-6 and TRBJ2-1; D uncertain. Germline CDR1 and CDR2: SGHVS and FNYEAQ. This CDR3 is built from 17 residues. Deletions cut 0 bases from V and 0 bases from J, with 12 bases between. CDR3 amino acids: CASSLAWAVSSYNEQFF. DNA of the CDR3: TGTGCCAGCAGCTTAGCCTGGGCAGTAAGCTCCTACAATGAGCAGTTCTTC.

In its sample, this clonotype was seen a few times. The CDR3 is CASTPLAGVGDTQYF. The CDR3 DNA is TGCGCCAGCACCCCGCTAGCGGGGGTAGGAGATACGCAGTATTTT. This chain joins TRBV5-1 and TRBJ2-3; 10 bases match TRBD2. The CDR3 has 15 amino acids. The germline V gene encodes CDR1 SGHRS and CDR2 YFSETQ. V shed 6 bases and J 5 bases; nucleotides not matched to a gene: 9.